This T cell receptor (beta chain) was identified during a study of regulatory T cells in long-lasting Graves disease (dated by TCRdb to about 2021). General notes on the study: Persistent Graves' disease was defined as persistently positive TSH receptor autoantibodies together with antithyroid drug treatment for over 5 years. Patients with persistent Graves' disease were compared with patients with newly diagnosed Graves' disease using TCR sequencing and RNA sequencing of peripheral blood. A total of roughly 35 samples underwent TCR sequencing: around 13 from persistent and roughly 20 from newly diagnosed Graves' disease patients. The study was conducted in China and was registered as a clinical trial. Antithyroid drugs had been taken for around 9.8 years on average by persistent Graves' disease patients in the clinical cohort. The study at large found these results: Preferential use of TRBV28, TRBJ1-2 and TRBJ2-5 was observed in persistent disease, whereas TRBV20-1 and TRBJ2-1 were favored in newly diagnosed disease. Only the TCR beta chain was sequenced and analyzed. The study examined only peripheral blood because the primary lesion, thyroid tissue, could not be accessed. Persistent Graves' disease patients showed lower TCR Shannon entropy and fewer highly expanded clones than newly diagnosed patients, suggesting clonal expansion. The authors acknowledged the small sample size as a limitation that may reduce accuracy. More public clonotypes were shared among persistent patients (roughly 2,700) than among newly diagnosed patients (966).

The germline V gene provides CDR1 SGHTA and CDR2 FQGNSA. The germline ends are 8 bases apart after V is trimmed by 5 bases and J by 6 bases. The CDR3, from cysteine to phenylalanine, totals 12 residues. Only the CDR3 region is kept as DNA, spanning 36 bases read in frame from base 1. In the paper's terms, the time point label means: persistent/refractory GD, antithyroid drugs over 5 years with positive TRAb. For both TCR sequencing and RNA sequencing, RNA was extracted from PBMCs in TRIzol. The diagnosis of Graves' disease was made according to American Thyroid Association guidelines. Recruitment of patients was carried out at an endocrinology department in Xi'an, China. Each patient gave approximately 8.8 milliliters of peripheral blood, collected in an EDTA anticoagulant tube. PBMCs were isolated by Ficoll Paque Plus density gradient separation without further T cell sorting. An Agilent 2100 Bioanalyzer and agarose gel were used to check RNA quality, while a NanoDrop 2000 measured RNA concentration.

This clonotype came up many times. Its antigen is unknown. No base quality values were provided; no much bigger clone lies one nucleotide off. Library preparation used multiplex PCR. This sample was sequenced with an Illumina HiSeq 4000. To build TCR beta libraries, CDR3 regions were amplified by Arm-PCR using iRepertoire HTBI primers. Gel purification was performed on PCR products prior to sequencing. Turning to the authors' computational methods: A total of roughly 65 TRBV and approximately 15 TRBJ segments were identified across samples and were used for gene usage analysis of CDR3 amino acid clonotypes. Filtered high-quality paired reads were merged into contigs using COPE and FqMerger. BLAST was used to align contigs to IMGT TRBV, TRBD and TRBJ reference genes, with CDR3 defined following IMGT. Any clonotype with a frequency above 0.1% was classified as a highly expanded clone. Repertoire diversity was measured by Shannon entropy, and V-J evenness by the Gini coefficient. A clonotype was considered public if more than one individual shared it. The raw public reads went through TCRdb reprocessing: fastp at Q25, MiXCR clone calling, in-frame beta chains kept. Merged by CDR3 protein, the rows form single entries marked with the most common genes and DNA. The V and J calls, along with clone size, are taken from TCRdb and not from the paper's own processing. Across this sample there are nearly 350,000 distinct CDR3 sequences, with less than 20% seen only once. The ten biggest clones cover over 25% of the sample.

This clonotype was sampled from a female donor with Graves disease. Here the sequenced sample was peripheral blood mononuclear cells (PBMCs), taken when the disease was refractory, from a patient treated with antithyroid drugs. The rearrangement combines TRBV7-2 with TRBJ1-5; confidence is insufficient to name the D gene. Here is the DNA: TGTGCCAGCAGCCCCCCCGGTCAGCCCCAGCATTTT. It translates to CASSPPGQPQHF. With the rest looked up from the reference TRBV7-2 and TRBJ1-5 genes rather than sequenced, the full variable domain is GAGVSQSPSNKVTEKGKDVELRCDPISGHTALYWYRQSLGQGLEFLIYFQGNSAPDKSGLPSDRFSAERTGGSVSTLTIQRTQQEDSAVYLCASSPPGQPQHFGDGTRLSIL.